This T cell receptor beta chain originates from a study of cytomegalovirus exposure and HLA in healthy donors. Study in general: HLA-typed donors contributed some 83 million unique TCRs, which were held in an early data release. Regarding the study as a whole: Later work associated 16,951 TCR beta sequences with HLA alleles at 0.05 false discovery rate. Earlier results showed most TCR beta V segments being productive about 90% or about 30% of the time. Roughly even sequencing depth across donors was the assumption behind the presence/absence analyses.

The PCR contained 60 Vbeta and 13 Jbeta primers. Data came from immunoSEQ multiplex PCR; TCRdb stores just in-frame clones and leaves some out. The table lists some 150,000 clones, about 80% of them singletons. The CDR3 has 15 residues. The germline V gene encodes CDR1 LNHDA and CDR2 SQIVND (reference sequence). As regards this clone: Its antigen is still unknown. One end of the junction does not line up with germline, which may come from a read error.

This TCR came from a man aged 25-40 years in good health and CMV-seropositive. The chain uses TRBV19 and TRBJ2-1; TRBD2 agrees at 10 bases. Sequences were obtained from PBMCs. CDR3 nucleotides: TGTGCCAGTAGCATAGCGGGAGGATCCTACAATGAGCAGTTCTTC. It specifies CASSIAGGSYNEQFF.